This T cell receptor (beta chain) was recorded in a study of control samples from healthy donors and cancer patients. This CDR3 is 16 amino acids long. The V and J ends lost 1 base and 4 bases, in that order; junction bases with no gene match: 5. Germline CDR1 and CDR2: MDHEN and SYDVKM. This table comes from immunoSEQ multiplex PCR, and its TCRdb copy is limited to in-frame clones, with some not included. The sample holds over 200,000 clones, over 70% seen once. The sequenced sample was PBMCs. The chain links TRBV28 to TRBJ1-3, with 9 bases identical to TRBD1. The receptor comes from a woman in her fifties or sixties with lung cancer. CDR3 nucleotide sequence: TGTGCCAGCAGTTTATTACAGGGGGCGGCAGGAAACACCATATATTTT. It is translated as CASSLLQGAAGNTIYF. The variable domain in full, with the rest retrieved from reference TRBV28 and TRBJ1-3, is DVKVTQSSRYLVKRTGEKVFLECVQDMDHENMFWYRQDPGLGLRLIYFSYDVKMKEKGDIPEGYSVSREKKERFSLILESASTNQTSMYLCASSLLQGAAGNTIYFGEGSWLTVV.